This T cell receptor (beta chain) was captured in a study of T cells in Graves' hyperthyroidism and ophthalmopathy. Germline lookup yields CDR1 MNHNY and CDR2 SVGAGI (reference sequence). The CDR3 is made up of 17 amino acids. The junction had 10 bases not matched to a gene; V was cut back by 3 bases and J by 3 bases. Researchers took RNA transcripts and amplified the TCR beta CDR3 regions from them. RT-PCR in the first round (using the HTBI primer set) targeted the TCR CDR3. TCRdb re-called the multiplex PCR reads with MiXCR, one entry per CDR3 protein. This table has 310,000 or so distinct CDR3 sequences, about a sixth appearing once. This clonotype was picked up many times.

Sequencing input: blood. This receptor was taken from a woman in her sixties or seventies with Graves' ophthalmopathy. The rearrangement joins TRBV6-6 to TRBJ2-7; 11 bases align to TRBD2. CDR3 loop: CASSYRQPGTSGYEQYF. The CDR3 DNA reads as TGTGCCAGCAGTTATCGACAACCTGGGACTAGCGGCTACGAGCAGTACTTC.